The 5 T cell receptor beta chains given below trace back to one sample, sequenced in a study of blood T cells in healthy people across ages. A J-beta primer mix and a sample-barcoded 5' primer were used in a second PCR of about 7 to 11 cycles. In TCRdb, the 5' RACE reads were re-called with MiXCR into one record per CDR3 protein. The sample consists of about 760,000 distinct CDR3 sequences, 20% to 25% of them appearing once. The same specimen was also included in a second study, on T cells of mothers and their children.

Input material: blood. Receptor source: a boy younger than 18 in good health.

The CDR3 DNA sequence: TGTGCCAGCAGTGGACTAGGACTAGCGGGAGACTCCTACGAGCAGTACTTC. As protein: CASSGLGLAGDSYEQYF. The chain joins TRBV6-1 to TRBJ2-7; 13 nucleotides align to TRBD2. CDR3 length: 17 residues. Germline CDR1 MNHNS, CDR2 SASEGT. V was pared by 4 bases and J by 0 bases, with 6 bases of the junction left unmatched.

The chain recombines TRBV12-5 with TRBJ2-7; perhaps TRBD1 as D (8 bases). CDR1 is LGHNT and CDR2 is FRNRAP in the germline V gene. V was clipped by 6 bases and J by 3 bases, with 18 bases between them. The CDR3 totals 15 residues. This chain's CDR3 is CASGTNRGGIYEQYF. The CDR3 nucleotides read TGTGCTAGTGGCACGAACAGGGGGGGAATCTACGAGCAGTACTTC.

Only a few counts were recorded for this clonotype. The J gene is TRBJ2-1, the V gene TRBV3-1; D is ambiguous. The CDR3 loop spans 15 amino acids. Looked up from germline, CDR1 is LGHDT and CDR2 is YNNKEL (reference sequence). V lost 1 base and J 6 bases, leaving 13 bases between the germline ends. The DNA for the CDR3 is TGTGCCAGCAGCCAAGGTACCCGAGACCTCAATGAGCAGTTCTTC. This gives the protein CASSQGTRDLNEQFF.

This clonotype was observed a handful of times. CDR3 sequence (DNA): TGTGCCAGCCGGGAGCGGCTACTTGGCATTCAGTACTTC. As protein: CASRERLLGIQYF. The genes are TRBV28 and TRBJ2-4, with D tentatively TRBD2 (6 bases). Germline lookup yields CDR1 MDHEN and CDR2 SYDVKM. This CDR3 is built from 13 residues. V was trimmed by 8 bases and J by 9 bases, leaving 17 bases between them.

The chain has TRBV12-3 or TRBV12-4 and TRBJ1-3; TRBD1 aligns across 7 bases. This CDR3 has 14 amino acids. V lost 6 bases to trimming and J lost 6 bases; unmatched junction nucleotides: 8. CDR3 in DNA: TGTGCCAGCAGCCCTAGGCAGGGGGTAAACACCATATATTTT. Translated, it gives CASSPRQGVNTIYF.